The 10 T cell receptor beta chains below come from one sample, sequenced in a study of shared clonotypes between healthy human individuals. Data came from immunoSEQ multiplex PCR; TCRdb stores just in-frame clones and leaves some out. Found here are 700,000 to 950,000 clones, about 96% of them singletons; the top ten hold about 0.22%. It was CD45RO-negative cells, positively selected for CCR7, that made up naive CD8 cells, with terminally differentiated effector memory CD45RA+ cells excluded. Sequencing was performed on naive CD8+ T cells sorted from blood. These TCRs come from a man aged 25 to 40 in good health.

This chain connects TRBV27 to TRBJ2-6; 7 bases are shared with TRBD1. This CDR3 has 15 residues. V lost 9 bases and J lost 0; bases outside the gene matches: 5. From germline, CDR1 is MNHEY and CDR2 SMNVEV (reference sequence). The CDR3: CASGDSPSGANVLTF. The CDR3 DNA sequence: TGTGCCAGTGGGGACAGCCCCTCTGGGGCCAACGTCCTGACTTTC.

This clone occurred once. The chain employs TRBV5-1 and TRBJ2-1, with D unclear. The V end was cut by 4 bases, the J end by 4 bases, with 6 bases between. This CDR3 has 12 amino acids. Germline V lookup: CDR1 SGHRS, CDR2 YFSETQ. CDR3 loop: CASSVGYNEQFF. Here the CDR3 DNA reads TGCGCCAGCAGCGTGGGATACAATGAGCAGTTCTTC.

In DNA form, the CDR3 reads TGCGCCAGCCGGAGGCGGCCGAGCGGGACACCCACAGATACGCAGTATTTT. It is translated as CASRRRPSGTPTDTQYF. The V gene is TRBV10-2, the J gene TRBJ2-3; possibly TRBD2 for D (7 bases). Trimming pared 8 bases from V and 2 bases from J, leaving 23 bases between. The CDR3 sequence is 17 residues long. Germline values: CDR1 WSHSY, CDR2 SAAADI.

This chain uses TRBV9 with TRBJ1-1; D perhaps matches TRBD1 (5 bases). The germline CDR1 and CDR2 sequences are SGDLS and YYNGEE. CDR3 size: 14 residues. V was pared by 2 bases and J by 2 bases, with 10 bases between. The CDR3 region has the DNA TGTGCCAGCAGCGTTCGGGGCTTTAACACTGAAGCTTTCTTT. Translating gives CASSVRGFNTEAFF.

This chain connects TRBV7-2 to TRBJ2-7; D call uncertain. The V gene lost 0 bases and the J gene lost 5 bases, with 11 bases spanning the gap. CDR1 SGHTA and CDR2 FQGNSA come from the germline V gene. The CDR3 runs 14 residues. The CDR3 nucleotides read TGTGCCAGCAGCTTAGCGGAGCGTTTCCACGAGCAGTACTTC. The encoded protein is CASSLAERFHEQYF.

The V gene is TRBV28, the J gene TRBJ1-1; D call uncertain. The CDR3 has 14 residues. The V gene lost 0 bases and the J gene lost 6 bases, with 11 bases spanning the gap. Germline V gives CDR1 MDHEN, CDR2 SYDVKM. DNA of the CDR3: TGTGCCAGCAGTTTATGGAGAGGTAGGGCTGAAGCTTTCTTT. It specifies CASSLWRGRAEAFF.

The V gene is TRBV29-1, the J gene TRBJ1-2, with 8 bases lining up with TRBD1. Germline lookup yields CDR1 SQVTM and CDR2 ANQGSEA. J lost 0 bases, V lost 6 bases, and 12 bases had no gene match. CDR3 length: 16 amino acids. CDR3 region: CSVPYRTGGTNYGYTF. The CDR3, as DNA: TGCAGCGTCCCCTACCGAACAGGGGGGACTAACTATGGCTACACCTTC.

CDR3 region: CASSGTSGRRTETQYF. In DNA, the CDR3 is TGTGCCAGCAGTGGTACGTCAGGGAGGCGTACGGAGACCCAGTACTTC. The V gene is TRBV2, the J gene TRBJ2-5, with a tentative D call TRBD2 (6 bases). Between the trimmed V and J ends, which lost 4 bases and 5 bases, there was a span of 20 bases. This CDR3 comprises 16 residues. CDR1 is SNHLY and CDR2 is FYNNEI in the germline V gene.

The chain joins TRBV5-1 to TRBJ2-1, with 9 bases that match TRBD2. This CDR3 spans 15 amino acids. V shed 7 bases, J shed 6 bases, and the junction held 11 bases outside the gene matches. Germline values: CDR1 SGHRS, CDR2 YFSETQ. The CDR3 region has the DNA TGCGCCAGCCCCCTTAGCGGGAGACAACTCAATGAGCAGTTCTTC. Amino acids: CASPLSGRQLNEQFF.

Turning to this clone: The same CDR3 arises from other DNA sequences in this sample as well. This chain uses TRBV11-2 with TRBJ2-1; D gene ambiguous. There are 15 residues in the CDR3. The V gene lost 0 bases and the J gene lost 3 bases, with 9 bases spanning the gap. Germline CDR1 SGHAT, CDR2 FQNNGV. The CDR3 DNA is TGTGCCAGCAGCTTAGACCCGGGCGACTACAATGAGCAGTTCTTC. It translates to CASSLDPGDYNEQFF. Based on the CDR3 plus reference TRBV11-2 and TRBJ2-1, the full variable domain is EAGVAQSPRYKIIEKRQSVAFWCNPISGHATLYWYQQILGQGPKLLIQFQNNGVVDDSQLPKDRFSAERLKGVDSTLKIQPAKLEDSAVYLCASSLDPGDYNEQFFGPGTRLTVL.